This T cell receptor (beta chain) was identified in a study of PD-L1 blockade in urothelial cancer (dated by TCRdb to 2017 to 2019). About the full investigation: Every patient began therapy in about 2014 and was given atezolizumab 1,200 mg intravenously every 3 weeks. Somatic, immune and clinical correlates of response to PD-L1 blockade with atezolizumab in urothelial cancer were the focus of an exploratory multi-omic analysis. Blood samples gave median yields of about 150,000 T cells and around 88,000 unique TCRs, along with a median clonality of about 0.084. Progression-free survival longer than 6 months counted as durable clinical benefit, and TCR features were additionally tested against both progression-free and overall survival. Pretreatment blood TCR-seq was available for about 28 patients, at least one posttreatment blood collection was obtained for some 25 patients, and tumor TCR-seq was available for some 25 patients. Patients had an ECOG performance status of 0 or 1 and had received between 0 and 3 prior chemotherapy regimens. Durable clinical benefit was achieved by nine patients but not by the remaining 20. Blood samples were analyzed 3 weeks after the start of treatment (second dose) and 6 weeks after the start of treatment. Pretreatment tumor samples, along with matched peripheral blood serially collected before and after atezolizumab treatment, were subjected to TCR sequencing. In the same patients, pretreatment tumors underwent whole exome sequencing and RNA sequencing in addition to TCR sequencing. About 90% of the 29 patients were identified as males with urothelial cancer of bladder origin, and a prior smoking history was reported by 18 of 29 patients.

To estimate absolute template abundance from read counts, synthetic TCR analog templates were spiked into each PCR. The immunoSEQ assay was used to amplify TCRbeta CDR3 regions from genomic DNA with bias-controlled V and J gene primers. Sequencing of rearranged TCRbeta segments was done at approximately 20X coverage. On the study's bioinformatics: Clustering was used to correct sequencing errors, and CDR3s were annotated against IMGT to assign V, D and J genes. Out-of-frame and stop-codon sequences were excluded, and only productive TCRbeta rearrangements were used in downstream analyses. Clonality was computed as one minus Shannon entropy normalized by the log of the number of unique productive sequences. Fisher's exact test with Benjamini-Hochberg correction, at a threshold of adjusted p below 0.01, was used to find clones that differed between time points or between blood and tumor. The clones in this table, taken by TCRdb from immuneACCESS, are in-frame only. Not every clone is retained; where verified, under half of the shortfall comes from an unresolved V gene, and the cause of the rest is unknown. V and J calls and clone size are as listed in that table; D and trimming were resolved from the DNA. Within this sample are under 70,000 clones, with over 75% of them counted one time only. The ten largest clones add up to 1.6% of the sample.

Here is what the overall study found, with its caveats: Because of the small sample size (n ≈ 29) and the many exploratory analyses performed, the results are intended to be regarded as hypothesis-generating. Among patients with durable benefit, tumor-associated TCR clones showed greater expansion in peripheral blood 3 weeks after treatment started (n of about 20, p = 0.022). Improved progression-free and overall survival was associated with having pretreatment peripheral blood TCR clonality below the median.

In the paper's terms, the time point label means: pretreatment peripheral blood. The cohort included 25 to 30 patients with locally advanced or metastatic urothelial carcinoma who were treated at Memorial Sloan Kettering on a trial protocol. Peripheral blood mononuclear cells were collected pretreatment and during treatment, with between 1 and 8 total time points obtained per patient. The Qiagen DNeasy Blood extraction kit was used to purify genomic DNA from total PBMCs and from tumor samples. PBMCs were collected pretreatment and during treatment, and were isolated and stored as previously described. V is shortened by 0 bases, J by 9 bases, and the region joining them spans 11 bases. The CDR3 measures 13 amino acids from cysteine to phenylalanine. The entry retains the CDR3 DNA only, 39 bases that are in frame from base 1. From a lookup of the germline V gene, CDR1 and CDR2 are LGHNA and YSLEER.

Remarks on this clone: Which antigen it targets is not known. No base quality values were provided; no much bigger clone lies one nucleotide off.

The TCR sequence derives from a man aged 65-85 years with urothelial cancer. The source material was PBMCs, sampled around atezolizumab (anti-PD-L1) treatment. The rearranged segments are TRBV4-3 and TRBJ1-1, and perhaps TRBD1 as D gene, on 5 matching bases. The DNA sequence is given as TGCGCCAGCAGCCAAGATGACGGACACAAAGCTTTCTTT. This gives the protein CASSQDDGHKAFF.